What follows is one T cell receptor (beta chain) and its context. Its matching antigen is unknown. The sample is drawn from a study of cytomegalovirus exposure and HLA in healthy donors. Vbeta (60) and Jbeta (13) primers were used in the PCR. Some clones are missing from TCRdb's copy, which holds only in-frame ones; the method was immunoSEQ multiplex PCR. The sample has 140,000 to 150,000 clones; 77% are singletons. Study observations and caveats: When a later analysis was performed, an Asian-associated ancestry cluster reportedly had fewer N-insertions than the roughly 640-donor mean. Usually a TCR sequence was rare, but some public TCRs were found in many donors. In a later analysis, TCR association rates varied by HLA locus: DRB1 most, HLA-C fewest.

The clonotype originates from a male donor in good health and CMV-seronegative. The sequenced sample was PBMCs.

CDR3 residues: CASSLTGANEQYF. The CDR3 DNA is TGTGCCAGCAGCTTAACAGGGGCAAACGAGCAGTACTTC. The rearrangement joins TRBV7-9 to TRBJ2-7, with 7 nucleotides matching TRBD1. Germline V CDR1 and CDR2: SEHNR, FQNEAQ (reference sequence). The J segment lost 5 bases and the V segment lost 2 bases, leaving 3 bases of the junction unmatched. CDR3 size: 13 residues.